These 10 T cell receptor beta chains were all obtained from the same sample, sequenced in a study of shared clonotypes between healthy human individuals. Sequencing used immunoSEQ multiplex PCR; TCRdb keeps in-frame clones, though not all of them. The sample carries some 500,000 clones, about 80% recorded once. Specimen: PBMCs. Every receptor here comes from a woman between 40 and 55 years old in good health. Some clones in this sample may be carry-over from other donors' samples.

This clone has a single count. The chain has TRBV11-2 and TRBJ2-1, with D possibly TRBD2 on 5 matching bases. Per germline, CDR1 SGHAT and CDR2 FQNNGV. V lost 6 bases and J 7 bases, leaving 13 bases between the germline ends. The CDR3 sequence is 13 residues long. In DNA, the CDR3 is TGTGCCAGCAGTCCAAGGCGGGTTAATGAGCAGTTCTTC. This gives the protein CASSPRRVNEQFF. Filled out from reference TRBV11-2 and TRBJ2-1, the complete variable domain reads EAGVAQSPRYKIIEKRQSVAFWCNPISGHATLYWYQQILGQGPKLLIQFQNNGVVDDSQLPKDRFSAERLKGVDSTLKIQPAKLEDSAVYLCASSPRRVNEQFFGPGTRLTVL.

This sequence joins TRBV30 and TRBJ1-5, with 7 nucleotides matching TRBD1. This CDR3 has 16 amino acids. Per germline, CDR1 GTSNPN and CDR2 SVGIG (reference sequence). The V and J ends lost 1 base and 0 bases, in that order; junction bases with no gene match: 6. Written as DNA, the CDR3 is TGTGCCTGGAGTGCCCCGGACAGGCGTAGCAATCAGCCCCAGCATTTT. It translates to CAWSAPDRRSNQPQHF.

The rearrangement joins TRBV5-1 to TRBJ2-5; 9 bases agree with TRBD1. This CDR3 is built from 15 residues. The J segment lost 5 bases and the V segment lost 4 bases, leaving 9 bases of the junction unmatched. Per germline, CDR1 SGHRS and CDR2 YFSETQ. CDR3 nucleotides: TGCGCCAGCAGCCCGACCGGGACAGGGTCGGAGACCCAGTACTTC. It yields the protein CASSPTGTGSETQYF.

DNA for the CDR3: TGTGCCAGCAGCGCGGGGCGGGAGAACGGGGAGCTGTTTTTT. Translated, it gives CASSAGRENGELFF. V is TRBV7-9 and J is TRBJ2-2, with 7 positions matching TRBD2. This CDR3 is 14 amino acids long. Per the germline V gene, CDR1 is SEHNR and CDR2 is FQNEAQ (reference sequence). J lost 7 bases, V lost 5 bases, and 7 bases had no gene match.

The J gene is TRBJ2-2, the V gene TRBV19; no reliable D call. Germline CDR1 is LNHDA and CDR2 is SQIVND (reference sequence). This CDR3 contains 16 residues. Trimming left V 7 bases short and J 2 bases short, with 17 bases between. The CDR3 sequence is CASTGPMARNTGELFF. In nucleotides, the CDR3 is TGTGCCAGTACCGGTCCTATGGCCCGCAACACCGGGGAGCTGTTTTTT.

The chain carries TRBV10-3 and TRBJ2-2; 7 nucleotides align to TRBD1. The CDR3 runs to 13 residues. Germline V gene lookup returns CDR1 ENHRY and CDR2 SYGVKD. The ends lost 4 bases at V and 6 bases at J; junction bases unmatched: 2. CDR3 sequence reads: CAISGQGAGELFF. The CDR3 DNA reads TGTGCCATCAGTGGACAGGGCGCCGGGGAGCTGTTTTTT.

This clone was detected once. This chain links TRBV4-3 with TRBJ2-2; 10 nucleotides line up with TRBD2. CDR3 length: 17 residues. Looked up from germline, CDR1 is LGHNA and CDR2 is YSLEER. The V segment lost 1 base and the J segment 2 bases; nucleotides outside the gene matches: 4. The chain's CDR3 is CASSQAVAGGNTGELFF. The CDR3 bases are TGCGCCAGCAGCCAAGCGGTAGCGGGAGGAAACACCGGGGAGCTGTTTTTT.

This clone showed up just once. One end of the junction does not line up with germline, which may come from a read error. The chain is built from TRBV28 and TRBJ1-5, with 7 bases lining up with TRBD1. Germline V lookup: CDR1 MDHEN, CDR2 SYDVKM. CDR3 size: 14 residues. CDR3 bases: TGTGCCAGCAGTTTATCACCCCGAGGGACAGCGGGGAATTTT. Encoded protein: CASSLSPRGTAGNF.

In this sample, this clone turned up once. The V gene is TRBV5-4, the J gene TRBJ2-1; 13 bases are a match to TRBD2. The CDR3 contains 18 residues. Germline CDR1 and CDR2: SGHNT and YYREEE (reference sequence). The V segment lost 3 bases and the J segment 0 bases; nucleotides outside the gene matches: 6. The CDR3 spells CASSSGTSGTSSYNEQFF. The CDR3 coding sequence is TGTGCCAGCAGCTCGGGGACTAGCGGGACGAGCTCCTACAATGAGCAGTTCTTC.

V usage is TRBV27 and J usage is TRBJ2-1, with 10 bases that match TRBD2. The length of the CDR3 is 16 residues. J gave up 3 bases and V 5 bases, and 7 bases lay outside the gene matches. Per the germline V gene, CDR1 is MNHEY and CDR2 is SMNVEV (reference sequence). CDR3 sequence reads: CASSPLAGVDYNEQFF. CDR3 bases: TGTGCCAGCAGTCCGCTAGCGGGAGTGGACTACAATGAGCAGTTCTTC.